Listed here are 8 T cell receptor beta chains from one sample, sequenced in a study of blood T cell repertoires in COVID-19. Data came from immunoSEQ multiplex PCR; TCRdb stores just in-frame clones and leaves some out. The table shows 350,000 or so clones, with around nine tenths occurring only once. Sequencing input: PBMCs or T cells enriched from blood (not recorded which). The receptor set was obtained from a woman in her twenties or thirties who had been exposed to COVID-19.

The gene calls are TRBV19 and TRBJ1-5, with TRBD1 as a possible D gene (5 bases). Germline loops: CDR1 LNHDA, CDR2 SQIVND (reference sequence). The CDR3 length is 14 residues. Trimming stripped 2 bases from V and 5 bases from J, with 10 bases between. DNA of the CDR3: TGTGCCAGTAGTATAAAACAGGCCCATCAGCCCCAGCATTTT. This gives the protein CASSIKQAHQPQHF.

This chain uses TRBV7-8 with TRBJ2-7, with 8 positions matching TRBD1. Germline trimming cut 3 bases from V and 1 base from J; bases unmatched to any gene: 5. CDR3 length: 15 residues. Germline assignment: CDR1 SGHVS and CDR2 FQNEAQ. CDR3 DNA: TGTGCCAGCAGCTTGCTGGGACAGGAATCCTACGAGCAGTACTTC. This translates into CASSLLGQESYEQYF.

This chain connects TRBV27 to TRBJ2-5; 7 bases are shared with TRBD1. This CDR3 spans 15 amino acids. Looked up from germline, CDR1 is MNHEY and CDR2 is SMNVEV (reference sequence). J was trimmed by 5 bases and V by 4 bases; bases with no gene match: 10. As DNA, the CDR3 is TGTGCCAGCAGTTCCGACAGGGAACCGACCGAGACCCAGTACTTC. Translating gives CASSSDREPTETQYF.

This sequence joins TRBV28 and TRBJ1-2; 10 positions match TRBD1. Germline loops: CDR1 MDHEN, CDR2 SYDVKM. The junction had 4 bases not matched to a gene; V was cut back by 6 bases and J by 3 bases. This CDR3 region has 14 residues. The CDR3 sequence is CASRETGGDYGYTF. CDR3 coding DNA: TGTGCCAGCAGGGAGACAGGGGGCGACTATGGCTACACCTTC.

The gene calls are TRBV7-2 and TRBJ2-1; TRBD2 is a possible D gene (5 bases). V dropped 5 bases and J dropped 4 bases, with 15 bases sitting between them. The CDR3 loop spans 15 amino acids. Germline CDR1 and CDR2: SGHTA and FQGNSA. The CDR3 here is CASSPERDLYNEQFF. The CDR3, as DNA: TGTGCCAGCAGCCCAGAACGGGATTTATACAATGAGCAGTTCTTC. The variable domain in full, with the rest retrieved from reference TRBV7-2 and TRBJ2-1, is GAGVSQSPSNKVTEKGKDVELRCDPISGHTALYWYRQSLGQGLEFLIYFQGNSAPDKSGLPSDRFSAERTGGSVSTLTIQRTQQEDSAVYLCASSPERDLYNEQFFGPGTRLTVL.

V usage is TRBV10-3 and J usage is TRBJ1-1; tentative D call: TRBD1 (5 bases). The CDR3 runs to 13 residues. Germline V gene data show CDR1 as ENHRY and CDR2 as SYGVKD. Between the trimmed V and J ends, which lost 6 bases and 1 base, there was a span of 9 bases. CDR3 nucleotides: TGTGCCATCAGGGAAACAGGGAACACTGAAGCTTTCTTT. Its translation: CAIRETGNTEAFF.

The chain links TRBV6-5 to TRBJ2-7; TRBD1 is a possible D gene (5 bases). Germline assignment: CDR1 MNHEY and CDR2 SVGAGI. V was shortened by 7 bases and J by 5 bases, with 18 bases between the two germline ends. The CDR3 has 14 residues. Here the CDR3 reads CASIPRGHLNEQYF. Here the CDR3 DNA reads TGTGCCAGCATCCCTCGAGGACACCTTAACGAGCAGTACTTC.

The chain has TRBV6-5 and TRBJ2-7; 7 bases line up with TRBD2. With V trimmed by 6 bases and J by 5 bases, 10 bases remained unmatched. This CDR3 has 14 amino acids. Germline CDR1 is MNHEY and CDR2 is SVGAGI. The DNA for the CDR3 is TGTGCCAGCAGACCTGGGGGGGGGACGGACGAGCAGTACTTC. It is translated as CASRPGGGTDEQYF.